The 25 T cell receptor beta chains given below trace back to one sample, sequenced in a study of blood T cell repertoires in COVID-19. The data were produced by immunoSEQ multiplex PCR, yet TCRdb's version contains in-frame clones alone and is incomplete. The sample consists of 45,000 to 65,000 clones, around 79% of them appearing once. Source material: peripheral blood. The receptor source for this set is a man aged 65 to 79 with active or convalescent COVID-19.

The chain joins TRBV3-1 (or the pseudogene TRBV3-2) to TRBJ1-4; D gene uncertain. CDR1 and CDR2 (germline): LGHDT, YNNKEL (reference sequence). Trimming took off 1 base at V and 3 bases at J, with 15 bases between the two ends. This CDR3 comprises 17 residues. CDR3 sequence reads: CASSQGHFRAANEKLFF. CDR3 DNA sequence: TGTGCCAGCAGCCAAGGCCACTTCCGTGCTGCTAATGAAAAACTGTTTTTT.

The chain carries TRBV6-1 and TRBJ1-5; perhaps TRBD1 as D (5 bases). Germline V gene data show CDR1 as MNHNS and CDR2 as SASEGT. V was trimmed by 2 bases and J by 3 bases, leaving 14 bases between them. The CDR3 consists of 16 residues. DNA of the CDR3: TGTGCCAGCAGTGAATGGGGCGGATTTCCCAATCAGCCCCAGCATTTT. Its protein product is CASSEWGGFPNQPQHF.

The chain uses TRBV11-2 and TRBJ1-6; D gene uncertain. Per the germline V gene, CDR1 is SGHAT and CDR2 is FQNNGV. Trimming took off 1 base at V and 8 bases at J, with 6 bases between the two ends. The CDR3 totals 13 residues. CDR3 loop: CASSLVSDSPLHF. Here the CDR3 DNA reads TGTGCCAGCAGCTTAGTTTCGGATTCACCCCTCCACTTT.

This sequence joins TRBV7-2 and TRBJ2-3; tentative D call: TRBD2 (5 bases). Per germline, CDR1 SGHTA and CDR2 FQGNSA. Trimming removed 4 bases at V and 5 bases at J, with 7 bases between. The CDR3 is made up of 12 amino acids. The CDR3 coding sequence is TGTGCCAGCAGCTCCCGGGGAGATACGCAGTATTTT. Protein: CASSSRGDTQYF.

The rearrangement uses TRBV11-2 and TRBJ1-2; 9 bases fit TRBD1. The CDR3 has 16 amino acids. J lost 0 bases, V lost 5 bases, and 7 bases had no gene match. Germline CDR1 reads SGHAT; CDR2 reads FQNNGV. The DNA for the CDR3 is TGTGCCAGCAGCACGGGACAGGGATCTTCTAACTATGGCTACACCTTC. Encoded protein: CASSTGQGSSNYGYTF. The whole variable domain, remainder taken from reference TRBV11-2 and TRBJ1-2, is EAGVAQSPRYKIIEKRQSVAFWCNPISGHATLYWYQQILGQGPKLLIQFQNNGVVDDSQLPKDRFSAERLKGVDSTLKIQPAKLEDSAVYLCASSTGQGSSNYGYTFGSGTRLTVV.

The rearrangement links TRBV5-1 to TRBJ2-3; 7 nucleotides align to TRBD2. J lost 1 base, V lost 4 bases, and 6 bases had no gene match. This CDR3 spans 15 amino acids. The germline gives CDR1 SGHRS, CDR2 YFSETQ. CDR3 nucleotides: TGCGCCAGCAGCCACGGCGGGAGTGGCACAGATACGCAGTATTTT. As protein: CASSHGGSGTDTQYF. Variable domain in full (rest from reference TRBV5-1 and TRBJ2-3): KAGVTQTPRYLIKTRGQQVTLSCSPISGHRSVSWYQQTPGQGLQFLFEYFSETQRNKGNFPGRFSGRQFSNSRSEMNVSTLELGDSALYLCASSHGGSGTDTQYFGPGTRLTVL.

CDR3 sequence reads: CASPNTEAFF. The CDR3 DNA is TGTGCCTCCCCAAACACTGAAGCTTTCTTT. V gene TRBV30 combines with J gene TRBJ1-1; D unclear. The germline gives CDR1 GTSNPN, CDR2 SVGIG (reference sequence). V shed 7 bases and J shed 2 bases, with 5 bases lying between them. This CDR3 contains 10 residues.

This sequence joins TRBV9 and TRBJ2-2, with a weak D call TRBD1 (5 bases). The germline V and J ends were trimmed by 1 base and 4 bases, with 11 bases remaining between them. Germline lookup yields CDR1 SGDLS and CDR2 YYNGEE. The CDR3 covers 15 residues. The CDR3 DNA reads TGTGCCAGCAGCGTACAGGGCAGTGGCACCGGGGAGCTGTTTTTT. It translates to CASSVQGSGTGELFF.

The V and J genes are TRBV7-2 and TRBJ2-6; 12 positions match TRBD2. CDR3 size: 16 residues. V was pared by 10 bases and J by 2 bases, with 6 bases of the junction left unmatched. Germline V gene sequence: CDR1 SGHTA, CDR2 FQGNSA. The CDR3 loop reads CAIRLAGEAGANVLTF. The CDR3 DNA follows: TGTGCCATCCGACTAGCGGGAGAAGCTGGGGCCAACGTCCTGACTTTC.

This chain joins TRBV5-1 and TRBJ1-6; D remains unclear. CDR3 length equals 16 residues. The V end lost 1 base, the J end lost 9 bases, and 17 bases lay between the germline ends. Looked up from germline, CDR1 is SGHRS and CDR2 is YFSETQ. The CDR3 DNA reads TGCGCCAGCAGCTTGTCGATAGCGCAGCCTGGTTCACCCCTCCACTTT. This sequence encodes CASSLSIAQPGSPLHF.

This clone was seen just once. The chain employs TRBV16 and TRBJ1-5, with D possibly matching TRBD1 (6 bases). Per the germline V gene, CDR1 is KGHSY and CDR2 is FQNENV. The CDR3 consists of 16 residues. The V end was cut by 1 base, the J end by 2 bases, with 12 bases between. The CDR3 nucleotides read TGTGCCAGCAGCCAATGGGGGGGCAGTGGCAATCAGCCCCAGCATTTT. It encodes CASSQWGGSGNQPQHF.

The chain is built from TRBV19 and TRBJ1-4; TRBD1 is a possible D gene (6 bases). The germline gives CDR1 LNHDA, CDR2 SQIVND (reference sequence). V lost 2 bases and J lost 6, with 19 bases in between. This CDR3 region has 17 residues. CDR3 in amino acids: CASSIKTVGQKDEKLFF. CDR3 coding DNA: TGTGCCAGTAGTATAAAAACAGTCGGACAGAAAGATGAAAAACTGTTTTTT.

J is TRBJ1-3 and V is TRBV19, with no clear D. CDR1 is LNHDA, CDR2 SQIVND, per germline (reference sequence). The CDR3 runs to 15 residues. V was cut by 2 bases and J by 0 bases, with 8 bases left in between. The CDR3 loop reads CASSIPRSSGNTIYF. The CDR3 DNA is TGTGCCAGTAGTATACCTAGGAGCTCTGGAAACACCATATATTTT.

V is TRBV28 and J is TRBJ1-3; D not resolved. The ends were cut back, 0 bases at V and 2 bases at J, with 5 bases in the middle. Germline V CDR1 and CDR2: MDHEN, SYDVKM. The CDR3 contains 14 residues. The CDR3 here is CASSLWQAGNTIYF. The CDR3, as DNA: TGTGCCAGCAGTTTATGGCAGGCTGGAAACACCATATATTTT.

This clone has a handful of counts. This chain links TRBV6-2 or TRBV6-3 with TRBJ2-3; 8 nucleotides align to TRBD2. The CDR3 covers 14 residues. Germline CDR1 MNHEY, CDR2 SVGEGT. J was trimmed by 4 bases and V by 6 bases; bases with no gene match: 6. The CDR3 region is CASSKAGEADTQYF. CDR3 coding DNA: TGTGCCAGCAGCAAAGCGGGGGAGGCAGATACGCAGTATTTT.

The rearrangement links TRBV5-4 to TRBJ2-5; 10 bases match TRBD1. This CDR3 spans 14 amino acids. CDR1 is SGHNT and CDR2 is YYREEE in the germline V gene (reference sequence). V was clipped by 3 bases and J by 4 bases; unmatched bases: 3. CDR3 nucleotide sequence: TGTGCCAGCAGCTCCCGGACAGGGGGAGAGACCCAGTACTTC. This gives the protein CASSSRTGGETQYF.

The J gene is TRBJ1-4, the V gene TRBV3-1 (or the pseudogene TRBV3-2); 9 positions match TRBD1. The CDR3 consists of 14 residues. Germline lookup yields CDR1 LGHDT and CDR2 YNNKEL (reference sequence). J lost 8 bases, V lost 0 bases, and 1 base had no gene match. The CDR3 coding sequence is TGTGCCAGCAGCCAAGAACAGGGGGCCGAAAAACTGTTTTTT. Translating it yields CASSQEQGAEKLFF.

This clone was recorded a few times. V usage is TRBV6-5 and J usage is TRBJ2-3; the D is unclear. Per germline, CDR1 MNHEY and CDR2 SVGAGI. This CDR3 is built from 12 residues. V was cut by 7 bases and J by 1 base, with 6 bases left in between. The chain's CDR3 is CASKAGTDTQYF. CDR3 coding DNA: TGTGCCAGCAAGGCGGGCACAGATACGCAGTATTTT.

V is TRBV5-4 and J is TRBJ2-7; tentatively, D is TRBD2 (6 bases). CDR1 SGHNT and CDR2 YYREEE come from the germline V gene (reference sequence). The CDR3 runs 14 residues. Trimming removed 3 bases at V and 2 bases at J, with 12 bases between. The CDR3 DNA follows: TGTGCCAGCAGCTCAGGAGGGCGCCCCTACGAGCAGTACTTC. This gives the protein CASSSGGRPYEQYF. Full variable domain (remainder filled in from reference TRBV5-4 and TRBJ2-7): ETGVTQSPTHLIKTRGQQVTLRCSSQSGHNTVSWYQQALGQGPQFIFQYYREEENGRGNFPPRFSGLQFPNYSSELNVNALELDDSALYLCASSSGGRPYEQYFGPGTRLTVT.

DNA of the CDR3: TGTGCCAGTAGTCCGCAGACAGGGGCCGGTCAGCCCCAGCATTTT. Residues: CASSPQTGAGQPQHF. The V gene is TRBV19, the J gene TRBJ1-5; 8 bases align to TRBD1. Germline CDR1 is LNHDA and CDR2 is SQIVND (reference sequence). Trimming took 5 bases from V and 6 from J; bases not matched to a gene: 9. The CDR3 covers 15 residues.

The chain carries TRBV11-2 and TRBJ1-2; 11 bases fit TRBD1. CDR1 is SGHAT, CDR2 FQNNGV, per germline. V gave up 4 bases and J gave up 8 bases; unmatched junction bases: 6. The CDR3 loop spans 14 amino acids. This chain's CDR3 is CASSSGQGAEGYTF. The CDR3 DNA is TGTGCCAGCAGCTCCGGACAGGGGGCTGAGGGCTACACCTTC.

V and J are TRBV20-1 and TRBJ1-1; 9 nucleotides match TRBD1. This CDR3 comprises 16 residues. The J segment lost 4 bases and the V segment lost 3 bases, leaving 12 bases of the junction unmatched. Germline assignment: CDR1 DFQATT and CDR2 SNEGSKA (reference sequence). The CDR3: CSASPPRQGVGTEAFF. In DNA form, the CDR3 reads TGCAGTGCTAGTCCTCCGAGACAGGGGGTGGGCACTGAAGCTTTCTTT.

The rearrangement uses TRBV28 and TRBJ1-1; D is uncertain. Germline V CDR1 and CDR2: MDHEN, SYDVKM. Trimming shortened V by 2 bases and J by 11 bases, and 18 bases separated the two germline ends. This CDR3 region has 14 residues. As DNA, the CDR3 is TGTGCCAGCAGTTTAACCGCCCGTTGGCAATCGGCTTTCTTT. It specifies CASSLTARWQSAFF. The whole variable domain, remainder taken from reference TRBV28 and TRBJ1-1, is DVKVTQSSRYLVKRTGEKVFLECVQDMDHENMFWYRQDPGLGLRLIYFSYDVKMKEKGDIPEGYSVSREKKERFSLILESASTNQTSMYLCASSLTARWQSAFFGQGTRLTVV.

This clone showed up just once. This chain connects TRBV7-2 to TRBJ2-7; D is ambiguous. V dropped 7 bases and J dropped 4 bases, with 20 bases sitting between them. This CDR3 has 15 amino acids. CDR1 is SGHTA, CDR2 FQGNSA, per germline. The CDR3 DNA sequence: TGTGCCAGCACCCTAGTCGGCGCGGCATCTTACGAGCAGTACTTC. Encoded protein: CASTLVGAASYEQYF.

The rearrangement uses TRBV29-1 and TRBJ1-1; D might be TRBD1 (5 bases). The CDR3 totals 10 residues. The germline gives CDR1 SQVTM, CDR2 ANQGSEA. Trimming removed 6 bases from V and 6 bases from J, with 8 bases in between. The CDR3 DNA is TGCAGCGTCCAGGGTGCTGAAGCTTTCTTT. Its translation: CSVQGAEAFF.